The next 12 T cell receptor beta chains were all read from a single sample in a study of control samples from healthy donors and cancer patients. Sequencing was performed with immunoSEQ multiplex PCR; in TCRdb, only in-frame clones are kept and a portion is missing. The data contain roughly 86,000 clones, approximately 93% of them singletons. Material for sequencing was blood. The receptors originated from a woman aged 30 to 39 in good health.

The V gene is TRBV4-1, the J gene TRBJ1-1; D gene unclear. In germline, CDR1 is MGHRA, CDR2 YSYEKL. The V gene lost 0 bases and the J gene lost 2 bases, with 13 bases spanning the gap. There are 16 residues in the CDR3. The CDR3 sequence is CASSQEASHTNTEAFF. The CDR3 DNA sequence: TGCGCCAGCAGCCAAGAGGCCAGTCACACAAACACTGAAGCTTTCTTT.

The CDR3 loop is CASSPPTSGSTDTQYF. Here the CDR3 DNA reads TGTGCCAGCTCACCACCGACTAGCGGGAGCACAGATACGCAGTATTTT. This rearrangement joins TRBV18 to TRBJ2-3; TRBD2 matches 10 bases. Trimming at V came to 0 bases and at J to 0 bases, leaving 0 bases not matched to a gene. The CDR3 extends over 16 amino acids. Germline V gene lookup returns CDR1 KGHSH and CDR2 LQKENI.

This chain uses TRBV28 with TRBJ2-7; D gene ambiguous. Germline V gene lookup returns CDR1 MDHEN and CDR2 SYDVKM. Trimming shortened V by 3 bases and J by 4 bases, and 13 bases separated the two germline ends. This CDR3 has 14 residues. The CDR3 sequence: CASSFVGRLYEQYF. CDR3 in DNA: TGTGCCAGCAGTTTTGTTGGCAGGTTGTACGAGCAGTACTTC.

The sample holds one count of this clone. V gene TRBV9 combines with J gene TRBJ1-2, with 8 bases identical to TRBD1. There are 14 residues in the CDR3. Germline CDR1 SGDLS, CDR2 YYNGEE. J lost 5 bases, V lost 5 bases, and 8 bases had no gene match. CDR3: CASRPQGAGYGYTF. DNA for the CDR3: TGTGCCAGCAGACCCCAGGGGGCCGGGTATGGCTACACCTTC.

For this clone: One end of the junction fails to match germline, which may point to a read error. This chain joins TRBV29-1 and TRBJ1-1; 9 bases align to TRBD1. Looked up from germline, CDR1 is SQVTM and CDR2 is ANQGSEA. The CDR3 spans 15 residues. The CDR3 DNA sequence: TGCAGCGTGGAAGGGACAGGGAACCTGAACACTGAAGCTTTCTTT. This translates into CSVEGTGNLNTEAFF.

The CDR3 coding sequence is TGCGCCAGCAGCCAAGTACAGAACTATGGCTACACCTTC. As protein: CASSQVQNYGYTF. The gene calls are TRBV4-1 and TRBJ1-2; D unresolved. Germline lookup yields CDR1 MGHRA and CDR2 YSYEKL. V was clipped by 1 base and J by 2 bases, with 5 bases between them. The CDR3 is made up of 13 amino acids.

The CDR3 spells CASSRDEEGLVGYTF. Here the CDR3 DNA reads TGTGCCAGCAGCCGTGATGAAGAGGGATTGGTGGGCTACACCTTC. The rearrangement uses TRBV28 and TRBJ1-2; D is unclear. Trimming removed 6 bases from V and 8 bases from J, with 22 bases in between. CDR1 and CDR2 (germline): MDHEN, SYDVKM. The CDR3 runs 15 residues.

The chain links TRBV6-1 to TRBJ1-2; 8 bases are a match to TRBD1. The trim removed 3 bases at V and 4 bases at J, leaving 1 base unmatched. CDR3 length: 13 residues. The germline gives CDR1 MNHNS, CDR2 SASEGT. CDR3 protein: CASSEGQAYGYTF. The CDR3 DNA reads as TGTGCCAGCAGTGAGGGACAGGCCTATGGCTACACCTTC.

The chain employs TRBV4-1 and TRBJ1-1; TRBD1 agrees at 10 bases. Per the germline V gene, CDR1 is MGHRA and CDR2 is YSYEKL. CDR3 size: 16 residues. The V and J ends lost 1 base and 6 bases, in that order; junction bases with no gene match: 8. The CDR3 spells CASSQGRQGAFSEAFF. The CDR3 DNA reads TGCGCCAGCAGCCAAGGTCGACAGGGGGCGTTCTCTGAAGCTTTCTTT.

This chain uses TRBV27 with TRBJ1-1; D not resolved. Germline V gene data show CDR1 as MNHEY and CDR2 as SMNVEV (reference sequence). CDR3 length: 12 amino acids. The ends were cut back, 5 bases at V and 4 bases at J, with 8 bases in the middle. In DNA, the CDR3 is TGTGCCAGCAGTACCGGGTCCACTGAAGCTTTCTTT. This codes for CASSTGSTEAFF.

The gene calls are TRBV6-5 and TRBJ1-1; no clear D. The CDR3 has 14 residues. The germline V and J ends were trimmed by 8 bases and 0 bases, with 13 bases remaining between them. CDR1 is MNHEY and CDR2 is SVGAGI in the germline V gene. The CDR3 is CASVPRSMNTEAFF. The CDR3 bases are TGTGCCAGCGTCCCCAGGAGTATGAACACTGAAGCTTTCTTT.

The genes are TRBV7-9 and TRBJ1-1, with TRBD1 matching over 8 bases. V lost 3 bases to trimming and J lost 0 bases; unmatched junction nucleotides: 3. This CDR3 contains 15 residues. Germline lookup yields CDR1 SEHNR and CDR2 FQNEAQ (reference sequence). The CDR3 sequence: CASSFDRGLNTEAFF. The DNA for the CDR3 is TGTGCCAGCAGCTTCGACAGGGGCCTGAACACTGAAGCTTTCTTT.